This TCR beta chain was sequenced in a study of shared clonotypes between healthy human individuals. The germline V gene has CDR1 KGHSH and CDR2 LQKENI. The CDR3 spans 12 residues. Trimming removed 2 bases at V and 3 bases at J, with 4 bases between. On this clone itself: This sample includes further DNA sequences coding for the same CDR3.

Sequencing was performed with immunoSEQ multiplex PCR; in TCRdb, only in-frame clones are kept and a portion is missing. The sample has about 1,500,000 clones; roughly 96% are singletons. This clonotype was obtained from a man aged 30-40 years in good health. The chain joins TRBV18 to TRBJ2-5; D gene ambiguous. Sequencing used naive CD4+ T cells sorted from blood. Subset of the sample: CD45RA+ positively selected. CDR3 region: CASSPIEETQYF. CDR3 sequence (DNA): TGTGCCAGCTCACCAATAGAAGAGACCCAGTACTTC.